This T cell receptor beta chain stems from a study of T cells after yellow fever vaccination. Across the whole study: Libraries from low-cell-number fractions were prepared with the SMART-Seq v4 Ultra Low Input RNA kit.

TCRdb reanalysed the 5' RACE reads using MiXCR and keeps one entry per CDR3 protein. The sample records a few hundred thousand distinct CDR3 sequences, about 9.9% being singletons. Study-level findings and limits: Any FACS-sorted repertoire could hold abundant clonotypes that contaminate it from the bulk population. Clones that expanded after primary vaccination mostly reappeared after the booster (approximately 96% CD4, roughly 87% CD8). Researchers noted that a small share of clonotypes showed up in both CD4 and CD8 compartments.

CDR1 is SGHRS and CDR2 is YFSETQ in the germline V gene. This CDR3 is built from 15 residues. The V end was cut by 2 bases, the J end by 2 bases, with 11 bases between. This clonotype was counted ten times or more. Its cognate antigen is unknown. The receptor was derived from a young man who received the YFV17D yellow fever vaccine. The specimen was PBMCs, collected on the day of the first yellow fever vaccination. The chain has TRBV5-1 and TRBJ2-1; TRBD2 is a possible D gene (5 bases). The CDR3 loop is CASSLSGNTYNEQFF. As DNA, the CDR3 is TGCGCCAGCAGCTTATCGGGGAATACCTACAATGAGCAGTTCTTC. Variable domain in full (rest from reference TRBV5-1 and TRBJ2-1): KAGVTQTPRYLIKTRGQQVTLSCSPISGHRSVSWYQQTPGQGLQFLFEYFSETQRNKGNFPGRFSGRQFSNSRSEMNVSTLELGDSALYLCASSLSGNTYNEQFFGPGTRLTVL.